This T cell receptor (beta chain) was retrieved from a study of T cells in Graves' hyperthyroidism and ophthalmopathy. The investigators amplified TCR beta CDR3 regions from RNA transcripts. A set of HTBI primers served as the primers for a first-round RT-PCR of the TCR CDR3. TCRdb re-called the multiplex PCR reads with MiXCR, one entry per CDR3 protein. The table includes about 300,000 distinct CDR3 sequences, roughly 20% detected once. Disease lasting under 3 months, a NOSPECS grade of at least 4, and a Clinical Activity Score of at least 3 were features of the ophthalmopathy patients. Using around 10 ml of fresh peripheral blood, PBMCs were prepared. Only a few counts were recorded for this clonotype. This CDR3 contains 14 residues. V gave up 0 bases and J gave up 3 bases, with 11 bases separating them. Per the germline V gene, CDR1 is DFQATT and CDR2 is SNEGSKA (reference sequence).

Sequencing used blood. This receptor was obtained from a man between 50 and 59 years old with Graves' ophthalmopathy. This rearrangement joins TRBV20-1 to TRBJ1-1, with D tentatively TRBD1 (5 bases). CDR3 sequence: CSAREGGGDTEAFF. For the CDR3, the DNA is TGCAGTGCTAGAGAGGGGGGAGGGGACACTGAAGCTTTCTTT.